Following are 9 T cell receptor beta chains from one sample sequenced in a study of T cells after yellow fever vaccination. TCRdb re-analysed the 5' RACE reads in MiXCR, keeping a single row per CDR3 protein. The table lists some 400,000 distinct CDR3 sequences, roughly a sixth of them singletons, with 18% in the top ten. The sequencing used PBMCs, collected before the yellow fever booster vaccination. The receptors were gathered from a man younger than 35 who received the YFV17D yellow fever vaccine.

Only a few counts were recorded for this clonotype. The chain joins TRBV7-2 to TRBJ1-2; the D is unclear. V dropped 3 bases and J dropped 0 bases, with 11 bases sitting between them. There are 15 residues in the CDR3. Germline V CDR1 and CDR2: SGHTA, FQGNSA. The CDR3 coding sequence is TGTGCCAGCAGCTTCGCATCAATCGCTAACTATGGCTACACCTTC. Its protein is CASSFASIANYGYTF.

The chain recombines TRBV5-4 with TRBJ2-7; D gene uncertain. Deletions cut 7 bases from V and 0 bases from J, with 14 bases between. Germline loops: CDR1 SGHNT, CDR2 YYREEE (reference sequence). This CDR3 spans 14 amino acids. The CDR3 loop is CASSTAPYSYEQYV. The DNA for the CDR3 is TGTGCCAGCTCTACGGCGCCGTACTCCTACGAGCAGTACGTC.

The chain joins TRBV5-1 to TRBJ2-5, with no clear D. The CDR3 runs to 14 residues. Germline lookup yields CDR1 SGHRS and CDR2 YFSETQ. Trimming stripped 4 bases from V and 4 bases from J, with 14 bases between. CDR3 protein: CASSAGPKRETQYF. In DNA, the CDR3 is TGCGCCAGCAGCGCCGGGCCAAAGCGAGAGACCCAGTACTTC.

There are a few counts of this clonotype. This chain links TRBV12-3 or TRBV12-4 with TRBJ2-2; D is unclear. Trimming shortened V by 5 bases and J by 0 bases, and 7 bases separated the two germline ends. This CDR3 spans 14 amino acids. CDR3 sequence reads: CASSPQPNTGELFF. In DNA form, the CDR3 reads TGTGCCAGCAGTCCCCAGCCGAACACCGGGGAGCTGTTTTTT.

In its sample, this clonotype was seen a few times. The chain recombines TRBV4-3 with TRBJ2-2; 8 nucleotides align to TRBD1. CDR1 is LGHNA and CDR2 is YSLEER in the germline V gene. The CDR3 loop spans 18 amino acids. Trimming removed 0 bases from V and 0 bases from J; junction bases left unmatched: 6. CDR3 sequence: CASSQDGTGESNTGELFF. The CDR3 nucleotides read TGCGCCAGCAGCCAAGATGGGACAGGAGAGTCGAACACCGGGGAGCTGTTTTTT.

The chain uses TRBV15 and TRBJ2-5, with D tentatively TRBD1 (6 bases). The CDR3 extends over 13 amino acids. The V gene's germline CDR1 is LNHNV and CDR2 YYDKDF (reference sequence). V lost 9 bases to trimming and J lost 2 bases, with 13 bases between them. CDR3 protein: CATKQGIQETQYF. Here the CDR3 DNA reads TGTGCCACAAAACAGGGAATACAAGAGACCCAGTACTTC.

This clonotype was detected ten times or more. DNA of the CDR3: TGCAGTGCTAGGACAGGGATAAACTATGGCTACACCTTC. Amino acids: CSARTGINYGYTF. The chain is built from TRBV20-1 and TRBJ1-2, with 7 bases lining up with TRBD1. Germline CDR1 and CDR2: DFQATT and SNEGSKA (reference sequence). V gave up 3 bases and J gave up 2 bases; unmatched junction bases: 3. CDR3 size: 13 residues.

This clonotype came up a few times. The chain combines TRBV6-6 with TRBJ2-3; 7 bases fit TRBD2. The length of the CDR3 is 13 residues. The V segment lost 7 bases and the J segment 6 bases; nucleotides outside the gene matches: 7. Germline V gene sequence: CDR1 MNHNY, CDR2 SVGAGI (reference sequence). CDR3 nucleotide sequence: TGTGCCAGCACGGCTAGCGGCGTGGATACGCAGTATTTT. Its protein product is CASTASGVDTQYF.

Worth noting for this clonotype: An end of the junction differs from the germline gene, which may be a read error. The chain combines TRBV10-3 with TRBJ1-2; tentative D call: TRBD1 (6 bases). CDR3 length equals 12 residues. Germline CDR1 reads ENHRY; CDR2 reads SYGVKD. Written as DNA, the CDR3 is TGTGCCATCAGTGAGTCTCCGGGACATCCAGACTTC. Residues: CAISESPGHPDF.